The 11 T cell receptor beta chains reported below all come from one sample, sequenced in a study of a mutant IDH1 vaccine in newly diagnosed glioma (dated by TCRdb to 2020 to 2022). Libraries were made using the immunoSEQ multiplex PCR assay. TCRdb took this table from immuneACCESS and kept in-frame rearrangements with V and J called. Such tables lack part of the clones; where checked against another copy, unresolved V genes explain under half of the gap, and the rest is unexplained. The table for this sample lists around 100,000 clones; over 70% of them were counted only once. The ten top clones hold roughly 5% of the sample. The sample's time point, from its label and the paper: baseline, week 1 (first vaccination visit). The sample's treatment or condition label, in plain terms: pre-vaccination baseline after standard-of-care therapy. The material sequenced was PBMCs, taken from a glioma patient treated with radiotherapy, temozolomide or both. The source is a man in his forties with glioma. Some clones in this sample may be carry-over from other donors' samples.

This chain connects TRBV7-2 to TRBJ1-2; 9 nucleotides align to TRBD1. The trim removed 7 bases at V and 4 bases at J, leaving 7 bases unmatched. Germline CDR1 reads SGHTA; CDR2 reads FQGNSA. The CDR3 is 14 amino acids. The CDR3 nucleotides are TGTGCCAGCATCCCACAGGGGGCGTTCTATGGCTACACCTTC. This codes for CASIPQGAFYGYTF.

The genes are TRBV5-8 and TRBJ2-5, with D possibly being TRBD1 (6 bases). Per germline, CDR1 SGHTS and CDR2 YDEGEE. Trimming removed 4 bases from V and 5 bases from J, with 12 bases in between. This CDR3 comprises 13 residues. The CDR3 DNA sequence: TGTGCCAGCAGCGCCAGGGGTAGGGAGACCCAGTACTTC. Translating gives CASSARGRETQYF.

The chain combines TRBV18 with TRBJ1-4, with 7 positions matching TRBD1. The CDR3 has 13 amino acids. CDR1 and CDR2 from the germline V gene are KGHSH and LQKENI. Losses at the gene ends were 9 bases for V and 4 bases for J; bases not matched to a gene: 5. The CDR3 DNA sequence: TGTGCCAGTACGGGACAGAGTAATGAAAAACTGTTTTTT. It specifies CASTGQSNEKLFF.

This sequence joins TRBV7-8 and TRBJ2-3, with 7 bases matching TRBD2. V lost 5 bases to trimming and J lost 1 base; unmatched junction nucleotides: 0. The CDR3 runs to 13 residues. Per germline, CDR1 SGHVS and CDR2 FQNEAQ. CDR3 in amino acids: CASSGRGTDTQYF. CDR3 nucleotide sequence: TGTGCCAGCAGCGGGAGGGGCACAGATACGCAGTATTTT.

The DNA of the CDR3 is TGTGCCAGCAGACTTAGCGGGGGGGTAAACGAGCAGTACTTC. Protein: CASRLSGGVNEQYF. The chain has TRBV5-6 and TRBJ2-7, with TRBD2 identical over 11 bases. The CDR3 sequence is 14 residues long. With 5 bases clipped from V and 5 bases from J, the junction kept 6 bases outside the gene matches. Germline V gene lookup returns CDR1 SGHDT and CDR2 YYEEEE.

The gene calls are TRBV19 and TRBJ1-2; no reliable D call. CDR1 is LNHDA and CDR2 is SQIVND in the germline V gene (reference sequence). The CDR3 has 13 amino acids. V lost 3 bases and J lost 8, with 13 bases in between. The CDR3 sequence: CASSIPTPWGYTF. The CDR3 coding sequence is TGTGCCAGTAGTATCCCCACCCCTTGGGGCTACACCTTC.

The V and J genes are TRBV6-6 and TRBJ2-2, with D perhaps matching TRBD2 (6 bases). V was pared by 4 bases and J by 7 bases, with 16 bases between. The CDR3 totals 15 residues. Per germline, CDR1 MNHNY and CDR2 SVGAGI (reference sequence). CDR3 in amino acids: CASSSTGEEGGELFF. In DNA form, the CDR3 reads TGTGCCAGCAGTTCCACCGGGGAGGAGGGCGGGGAGCTGTTTTTT.

The CDR3 region is CATDRGHSTDTQYF. The CDR3 DNA reads TGTGCCACCGACAGGGGCCATAGCACAGATACGCAGTATTTT. The V and J genes are TRBV6-1 and TRBJ2-3; the match to TRBD1 covers 8 bases. V shed 10 bases, J shed 0 bases, and the junction held 6 bases outside the gene matches. Per the germline V gene, CDR1 is MNHNS and CDR2 is SASEGT. This CDR3 contains 14 residues.

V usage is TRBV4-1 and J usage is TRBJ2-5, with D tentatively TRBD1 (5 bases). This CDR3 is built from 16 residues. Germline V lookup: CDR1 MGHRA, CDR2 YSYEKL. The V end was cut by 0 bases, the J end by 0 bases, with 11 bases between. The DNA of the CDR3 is TGCGCCAGCAGCCAAGAAGGTGGCAGGGACCAAGAGACCCAGTACTTC. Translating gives CASSQEGGRDQETQYF.

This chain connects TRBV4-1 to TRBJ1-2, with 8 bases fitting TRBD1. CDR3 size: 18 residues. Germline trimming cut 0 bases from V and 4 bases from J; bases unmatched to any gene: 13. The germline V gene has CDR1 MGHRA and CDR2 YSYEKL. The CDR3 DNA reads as TGCGCCAGCAGCCAAGACCCGTGGCTACAGGGGGACGGCTATGGCTACACCTTC. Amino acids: CASSQDPWLQGDGYGYTF.

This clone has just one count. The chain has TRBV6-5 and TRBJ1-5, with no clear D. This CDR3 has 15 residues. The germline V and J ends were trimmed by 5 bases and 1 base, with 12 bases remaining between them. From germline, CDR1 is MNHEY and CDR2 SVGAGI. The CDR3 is CASSRALDSNQPQHF. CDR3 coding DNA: TGTGCCAGCAGTCGGGCCCTGGACAGCAATCAGCCCCAGCATTTT.